The rows below give T cell receptor beta chains drawn from one sample of a study of cytomegalovirus exposure and HLA in healthy donors. The table came from immunoSEQ multiplex PCR; TCRdb's copy has only in-frame clones and leaves some out. The sample yields 190,000 or so clones, around 75% seen once. Specimen: PBMCs. Receptors originate from a male donor in good health and CMV-seropositive. CDR3s include the opening cysteine and the closing phenylalanine or tryptophan. A D gene is named only where the DNA matches it firmly. Clone size is given for some rows only: seen once, a few or many times, or a class if the clone is expanded.

v_gene	d_gene	abundance	j_gene	CDR3aa	CDR3nt
TRBV18	TRBD1	.	TRBJ1-1	CASSPQGARDTEAFF	TGTGCCAGCTCACCACAGGGGGCGAGGGACACTGAAGCTTTCTTT
TRBV9	.	.	TRBJ2-3	CASSDAPTLPDTQYF	TGTGCCAGCAGCGATGCCCCTACCCTCCCAGATACGCAGTATTTT
TRBV5-1	.	few	TRBJ1-6	CASSLGSGNSPLHF	TGCGCCAGCAGCTTGGGTTCAGGGAACTCACCCCTCCACTTT
TRBV9	.	.	TRBJ1-3	CASSPRGGFSGNTIYF	TGTGCCAGCAGCCCCCGGGGGGGGTTCTCTGGAAACACCATATATTTT
TRBV6-5	TRBD1	once	TRBJ1-1	CASSRGTGDEAFF	TGTGCCAGCAGTCGGGGGACAGGGGATGAAGCTTTCTTT
TRBV4-3	TRBD1	.	TRBJ1-2	CASSQEGQSYGYTF	TGCGCCAGCAGCCAAGAGGGACAGAGCTATGGCTACACCTTC
TRBV5-4	.	.	TRBJ2-2	CASSEFTTGELFF	TGTGCCAGCAGCGAGTTTACCACCGGGGAGCTGTTTTTT
TRBV11-2	.	once	TRBJ2-7	CASSLKRHQSDEQYF	TGTGCCAGCAGCTTAAAGAGACACCAGAGTGACGAGCAGTACTTC
TRBV7-2	TRBD2	.	TRBJ2-1	CASSLEAGGSYNEQFF	TGTGCCAGCAGCTTAGAGGCGGGGGGGTCGTACAATGAGCAGTTCTTC
TRBV10-3	.	.	TRBJ1-1	CAIRGATTEAFF	TGTGCCATCCGGGGTGCGACTACTGAAGCTTTCTTT
TRBV14	.	.	TRBJ1-5	CASSQAGVLQPQHF	TGTGCCAGCAGCCAAGCTGGAGTCCTGCAGCCCCAGCATTTT
TRBV10-3	TRBD2	.	TRBJ2-1	CAISELGLAGGPSSYNEQFF	TGTGCCATCAGTGAGTTGGGACTAGCGGGGGGCCCGAGCTCCTACAATGAGCAGTTCTTC
TRBV9	TRBD2	.	TRBJ2-1	CASSGGLAEYNEQFF	TGTGCCAGCAGCGGCGGACTAGCGGAGTACAATGAGCAGTTCTTC
TRBV9	TRBD2	.	TRBJ2-7	CASSRTSGGIYEQYF	TGTGCCAGCAGTAGGACTAGCGGAGGAATCTACGAGCAGTACTTC
TRBV19	.	.	TRBJ1-1	CASAQVWTEAFF	TGTGCCAGTGCTCAGGTTTGGACTGAAGCTTTCTTT
TRBV7-2	TRBD1	few	TRBJ1-2	CASSLGGTGEPWAGYTF	TGTGCCAGCAGCTTAGGGGGGACAGGGGAGCCGTGGGCTGGCTACACCTTC
TRBV7-2	.	.	TRBJ2-2	CASSQRGGRTGELFF	TGTGCCAGCAGCCAAAGGGGGGGGCGGACCGGGGAGCTGTTTTTT
TRBV29-1	.	few	TRBJ1-3	CSAKGHGSGNTIYF	TGCAGCGCCAAGGGACACGGTTCTGGAAACACCATATATTTT
TRBV7-3	TRBD2	.	TRBJ2-7	CASSRSGGSSYEQYF	TGTGCCAGCAGCCGTAGCGGGGGAAGCTCCTACGAGCAGTACTTC
TRBV30	.	.	TRBJ2-5	CAWSFNQETQYF	TGTGCCTGGAGCTTTAACCAAGAGACCCAGTACTTC
TRBV18	TRBD2	few	TRBJ2-1	CASSLTGTSSEQFF	TGTGCCAGCTCACTCACTGGGACTAGTAGTGAGCAGTTCTTC
TRBV7-7	TRBD2	.	TRBJ2-5	CASSGGASGQGETQYF	TGTGCTAGCAGCGGAGGAGCTAGCGGGCAAGGAGAGACCCAGTACTTC
TRBV10-1	.	.	TRBJ2-3	CASKDLADPDTQYF	TGCGCCAGCAAGGATCTAGCTGACCCAGATACGCAGTATTTT